These 20 T cell receptor beta chains originate from one sample sequenced in a study of blood T cells in healthy people across ages. The second PCR ran about 6 to 11 cycles with a sample-barcoded 5' primer and J-beta primers. TCRdb re-derived calls from the 5' RACE reads in MiXCR, one entry per CDR3 protein. The repertoire holds approximately 900,000 distinct CDR3 sequences, with 45% to 50% as singletons. Source material: blood. The receptor source for this set is a man younger than 45 in good health.

This clonotype was picked up a small number of times. The CDR3 DNA reads as TGCAGCGTTGGGCAGGGGAGGACTGAAGCTTTCTTT. This sequence encodes CSVGQGRTEAFF. The chain combines TRBV29-1 with TRBJ1-1; a possible D gene is TRBD1 (6 bases). The length of the CDR3 is 12 residues. Germline CDR1 reads SQVTM; CDR2 reads ANQGSEA. V lost 4 bases and J lost 5, with 11 bases in between.

This clonotype was picked up a small number of times. The rearrangement uses TRBV4-1 and TRBJ1-2; no firm D call. Trimming removed 3 bases at V and 4 bases at J, with 9 bases between. CDR1 and CDR2 (germline): MGHRA, YSYEKL. The CDR3 is 13 amino acids. This CDR3 reads CASSHPDGYGYTF. In nucleotides, the CDR3 is TGCGCCAGCAGCCATCCGGACGGCTATGGCTACACCTTC.

This chain links TRBV20-1 with TRBJ1-1, with 9 bases fitting TRBD1. The ends lost 7 bases at V and 7 bases at J; junction bases unmatched: 7. The germline V gene has CDR1 DFQATT and CDR2 SNEGSKA (reference sequence). This CDR3 comprises 12 residues. The CDR3 sequence: CSVLQGAVEAFF. The CDR3 DNA reads as TGCAGTGTCCTACAGGGGGCCGTTGAAGCTTTCTTT.

The chain recombines TRBV25-1 with TRBJ1-2; D gene unclear. The CDR3 is made up of 15 amino acids. The ends were cut back, 4 bases at V and 4 bases at J, with 16 bases in the middle. Germline CDR1 MGHDK, CDR2 SYGVNS. The CDR3, as DNA: TGTGCCAGCAGTGCGACCCGGGCCTCTCGCTATGGCTACACCTTC. Translated: CASSATRASRYGYTF.

The chain employs TRBV30 and TRBJ2-7, with TRBD1 identical over 8 bases. Germline loops: CDR1 GTSNPN, CDR2 SVGIG (reference sequence). With 1 base clipped from V and 3 bases from J, the junction kept 2 bases outside the gene matches. This CDR3 region has 13 residues. DNA for the CDR3: TGTGCCTGGAGTGGCGGACAGGGCTACGAGCAGTACTTC. The encoded protein is CAWSGGQGYEQYF.

V usage is TRBV20-1 and J usage is TRBJ2-1; no clear D gene. The DNA matches TRBJ2-7 better at its end, which makes the J call doubtful. Germline values: CDR1 DFQATT, CDR2 SNEGSKA (reference sequence). CDR3 length: 11 residues. CDR3 residues: CSEVFYNEQYF. CDR3 nucleotides: TGCAGTGAGGTTTTCTACAATGAGCAGTACTTC.

This chain connects TRBV28 to TRBJ1-5; 7 bases agree with TRBD1. The CDR3 loop spans 15 amino acids. V trimming: 6 bases; J trimming: 4 bases; junction bases outside the gene matches: 9. Germline CDR1 is MDHEN and CDR2 is SYDVKM. As DNA, the CDR3 is TGTGCCAGCAGAACCGGACAGGCTTTAAATCAGCCCCAGCATTTT. The encoded protein is CASRTGQALNQPQHF.

The rearrangement joins TRBV12-3 or TRBV12-4 to TRBJ2-6; no reliable D call. This CDR3 region has 15 residues. V was trimmed by 5 bases and J by 1 base, leaving 9 bases between them. This CDR3 is CASSQNPSGANVLTF. CDR3 DNA: TGTGCCAGCAGTCAGAATCCATCTGGGGCCAACGTCCTGACTTTC.

The chain is built from TRBV5-1 and TRBJ2-1; 8 bases agree with TRBD2. V gave up 0 bases and J gave up 4 bases; unmatched junction bases: 9. The CDR3 length is 17 residues. CDR1 and CDR2 from the germline V gene are SGHRS and YFSETQ. The CDR3 region has the DNA TGCGCCAGCAGCTTGGCCCCAGCGGGGGTGACATACAATGAGCAGTTCTTC. This encodes CASSLAPAGVTYNEQFF.

A single count supports this clonotype. The chain recombines TRBV11-2 with TRBJ1-2; D is unresolved. Germline-derived CDR1 and CDR2 are SGHAT and FQNNGV. The V end lost 1 base, the J end lost 7 bases, and 10 bases lay between the germline ends. The CDR3 contains 13 residues. This CDR3 is CASSLGDWVGYTF. The CDR3 region has the DNA TGTGCCAGCAGCTTAGGCGACTGGGTTGGCTACACCTTC. Drawing the rest from reference TRBV11-2 and TRBJ1-2, the complete variable domain is EAGVAQSPRYKIIEKRQSVAFWCNPISGHATLYWYQQILGQGPKLLIQFQNNGVVDDSQLPKDRFSAERLKGVDSTLKIQPAKLEDSAVYLCASSLGDWVGYTFGSGTRLTVV.

This clonotype was detected only a few times. The chain has TRBV6-5 and TRBJ2-7; D is possibly TRBD1 (6 bases). CDR1 and CDR2 (germline): MNHEY, SVGAGI. The CDR3 is made up of 14 amino acids. Trimming took 5 bases from V and 2 from J, leaving 13 bases between them. For the CDR3, the DNA is TGTGCCAGCAGTGCCCCGACAGGAACCTACGAGCAGTACTTC. Translated, it gives CASSAPTGTYEQYF.

This chain connects TRBV28 to TRBJ2-7; tentatively, D is TRBD1 (5 bases). V was shortened by 5 bases and J by 2 bases, with 13 bases between the two germline ends. The germline V gene has CDR1 MDHEN and CDR2 SYDVKM. The CDR3 consists of 14 residues. CDR3 in DNA: TGTGCCAGCAGTCCCGCGACAGAACCCTACGAGCAGTACTTC. Protein product: CASSPATEPYEQYF.

V and J are TRBV2 and TRBJ1-6; the D is unclear. Germline CDR1 SNHLY, CDR2 FYNNEI. V was shortened by 4 bases and J by 7 bases, with 8 bases between the two germline ends. The CDR3 sequence is 13 residues long. CDR3 residues: CASSVDWNSPLHF. CDR3 coding DNA: TGTGCCAGCAGTGTGGACTGGAATTCACCCCTCCACTTT.

This clonotype was recorded a few times. This sequence joins TRBV10-3 and TRBJ1-1; possibly TRBD1 for D (6 bases). Trimming shortened V by 4 bases and J by 5 bases, and 20 bases separated the two germline ends. The CDR3 has 16 amino acids. CDR1 is ENHRY and CDR2 is SYGVKD in the germline V gene. CDR3 sequence (DNA): TGTGCCATCAGTGGGCAGGGTACGGGGGCCCAGACTGAAGCTTTCTTT. Protein: CAISGQGTGAQTEAFF.

This clonotype has a handful of counts. V is TRBV9 and J is TRBJ2-2, with 7 bases that match TRBD1. The germline gives CDR1 SGDLS, CDR2 YYNGEE. The CDR3 loop spans 17 amino acids. The trim removed 2 bases at V and 5 bases at J, leaving 12 bases unmatched. Here the CDR3 DNA reads TGTGCCAGCAGCGTCGGTACTAGGGACAGCGCGACCGGGGAGCTGTTTTTT. Translation: CASSVGTRDSATGELFF.

There are a few counts of this clonotype. The chain carries TRBV7-2 and TRBJ2-5, with 9 bases identical to TRBD1. The CDR3 has 15 residues. In germline, CDR1 is SGHTA, CDR2 FQGNSA. The trim removed 5 bases at V and 9 bases at J, leaving 13 bases unmatched. The CDR3 nucleotides read TGTGCCAGCAGCCGACCCGGGACAGGGATAGAATCCCAGTACTTC. Amino acids: CASSRPGTGIESQYF. Combining the CDR3 with reference TRBV7-2 and TRBJ2-5 gives the whole variable domain GAGVSQSPSNKVTEKGKDVELRCDPISGHTALYWYRQSLGQGLEFLIYFQGNSAPDKSGLPSDRFSAERTGGSVSTLTIQRTQQEDSAVYLCASSRPGTGIESQYFGPGTRLLVL.

This clonotype came up a few times. The chain carries TRBV24-1 and TRBJ2-5, with no clear D. The CDR3 has 13 amino acids. Trimming pared 10 bases from V and 2 bases from J, leaving 13 bases between. Germline V gene lookup returns CDR1 KGHDR and CDR2 SFDVKD. The CDR3 region is CATPWTEQETQYF. The CDR3 DNA is TGTGCCACTCCATGGACGGAACAAGAGACCCAGTACTTC.

The CDR3 bases are TGTGCCAGCAGCTTAGAGCAGGGACACTACGAGCAGTACTTC. The encoded protein is CASSLEQGHYEQYF. The chain combines TRBV7-2 with TRBJ2-7; D may be TRBD1 (6 bases). The V gene's germline CDR1 is SGHTA and CDR2 FQGNSA. V lost 1 base and J 3 bases, leaving 10 bases between the germline ends. This CDR3 is built from 14 residues.

This clonotype is a singleton in its sample. V and J are TRBV9 and TRBJ2-1; 8 nucleotides line up with TRBD1. The V gene's germline CDR1 is SGDLS and CDR2 YYNGEE. The CDR3 sequence is 16 residues long. Trimming at V came to 3 bases and at J to 4 bases, leaving 9 bases not matched to a gene. The CDR3 is CASSAQGALGYNEQFF. The CDR3 nucleotides read TGTGCCAGCAGCGCCCAGGGGGCTTTAGGGTACAATGAGCAGTTCTTC.

This clonotype was detected only a few times. V is TRBV7-2 and J is TRBJ1-2; D gene uncertain. V lost 2 bases and J 5 bases, leaving 9 bases between the germline ends. Germline loops: CDR1 SGHTA, CDR2 FQGNSA. There are 13 residues in the CDR3. The CDR3 spells CASSLTDHYGYTF. CDR3 sequence (DNA): TGTGCCAGCAGCTTAACAGATCATTATGGCTACACCTTC. The whole variable domain, filled in from reference TRBV7-2 and TRBJ1-2, reads GAGVSQSPSNKVTEKGKDVELRCDPISGHTALYWYRQSLGQGLEFLIYFQGNSAPDKSGLPSDRFSAERTGGSVSTLTIQRTQQEDSAVYLCASSLTDHYGYTFGSGTRLTVV.